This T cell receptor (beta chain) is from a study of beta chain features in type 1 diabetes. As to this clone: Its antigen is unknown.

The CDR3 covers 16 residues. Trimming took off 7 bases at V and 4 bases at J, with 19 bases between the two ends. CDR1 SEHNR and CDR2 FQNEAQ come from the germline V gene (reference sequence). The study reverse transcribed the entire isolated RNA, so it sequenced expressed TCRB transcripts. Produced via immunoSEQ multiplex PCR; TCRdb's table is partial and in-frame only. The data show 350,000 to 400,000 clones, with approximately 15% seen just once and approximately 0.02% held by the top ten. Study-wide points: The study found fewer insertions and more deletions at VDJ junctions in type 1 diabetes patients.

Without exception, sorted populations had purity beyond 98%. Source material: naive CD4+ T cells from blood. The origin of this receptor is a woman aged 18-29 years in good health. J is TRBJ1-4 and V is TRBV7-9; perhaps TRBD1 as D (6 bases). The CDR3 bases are TGTGCCAGCACCCCGTTCTCGGACAGACTTAATGAAAAACTGTTTTTT. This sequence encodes CASTPFSDRLNEKLFF. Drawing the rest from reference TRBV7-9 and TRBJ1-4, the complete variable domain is DTGVSQNPRHKITKRGQNVTFRCDPISEHNRLYWYRQTLGQGPEFLTYFQNEAQLEKSRLLSDRFSAERPKGSFSTLEIQRTEQGDSAMYLCASTPFSDRLNEKLFFGSGTQLSVL.